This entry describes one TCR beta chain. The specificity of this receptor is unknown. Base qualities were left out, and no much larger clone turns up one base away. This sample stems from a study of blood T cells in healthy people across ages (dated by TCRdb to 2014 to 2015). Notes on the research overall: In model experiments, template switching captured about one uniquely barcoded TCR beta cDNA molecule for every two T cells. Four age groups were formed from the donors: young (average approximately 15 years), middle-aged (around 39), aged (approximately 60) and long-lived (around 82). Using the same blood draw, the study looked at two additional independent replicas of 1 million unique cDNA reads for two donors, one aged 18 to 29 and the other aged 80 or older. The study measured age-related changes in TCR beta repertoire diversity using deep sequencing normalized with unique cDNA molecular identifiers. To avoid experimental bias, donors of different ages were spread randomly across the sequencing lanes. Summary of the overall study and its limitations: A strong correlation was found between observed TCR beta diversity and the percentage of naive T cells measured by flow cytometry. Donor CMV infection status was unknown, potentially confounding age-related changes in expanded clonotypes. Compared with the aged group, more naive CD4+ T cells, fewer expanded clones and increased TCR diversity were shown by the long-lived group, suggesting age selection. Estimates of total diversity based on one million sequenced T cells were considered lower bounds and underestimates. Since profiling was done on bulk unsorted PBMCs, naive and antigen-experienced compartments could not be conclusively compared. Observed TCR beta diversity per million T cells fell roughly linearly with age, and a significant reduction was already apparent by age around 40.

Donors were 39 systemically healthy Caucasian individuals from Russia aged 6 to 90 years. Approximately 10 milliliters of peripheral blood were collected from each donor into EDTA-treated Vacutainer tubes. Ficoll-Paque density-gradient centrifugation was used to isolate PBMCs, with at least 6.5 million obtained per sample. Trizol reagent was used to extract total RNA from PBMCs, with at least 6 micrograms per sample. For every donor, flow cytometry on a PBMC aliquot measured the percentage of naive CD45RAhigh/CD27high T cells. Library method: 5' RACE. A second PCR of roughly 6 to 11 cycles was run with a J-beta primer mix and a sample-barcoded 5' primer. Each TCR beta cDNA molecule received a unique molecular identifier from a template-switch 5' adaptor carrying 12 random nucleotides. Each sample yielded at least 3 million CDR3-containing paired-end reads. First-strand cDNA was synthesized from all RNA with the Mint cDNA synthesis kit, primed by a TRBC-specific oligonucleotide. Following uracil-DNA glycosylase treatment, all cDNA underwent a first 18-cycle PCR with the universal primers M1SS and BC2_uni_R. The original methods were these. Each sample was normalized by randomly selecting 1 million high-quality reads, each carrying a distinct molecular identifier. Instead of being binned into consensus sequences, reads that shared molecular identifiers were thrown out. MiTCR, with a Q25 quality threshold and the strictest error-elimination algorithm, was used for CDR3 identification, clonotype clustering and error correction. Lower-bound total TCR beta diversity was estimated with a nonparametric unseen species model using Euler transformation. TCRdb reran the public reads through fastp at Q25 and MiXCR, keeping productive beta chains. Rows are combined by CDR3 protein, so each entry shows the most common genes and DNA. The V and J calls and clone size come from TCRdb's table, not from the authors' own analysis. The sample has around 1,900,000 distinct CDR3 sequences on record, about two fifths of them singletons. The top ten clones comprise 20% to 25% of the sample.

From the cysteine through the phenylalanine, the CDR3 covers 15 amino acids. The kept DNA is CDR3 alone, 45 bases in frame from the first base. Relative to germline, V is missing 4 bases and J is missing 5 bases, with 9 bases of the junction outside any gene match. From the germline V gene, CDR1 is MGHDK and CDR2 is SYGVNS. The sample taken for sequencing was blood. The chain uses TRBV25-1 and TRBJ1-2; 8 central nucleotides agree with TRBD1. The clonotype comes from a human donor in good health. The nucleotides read TGTGCCAGCAGTGGACAGGGGTGGTCTTTGTATGGCTACACCTTC. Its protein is CASSGQGWSLYGYTF.